This T cell receptor beta chain was sequenced during a study of TIL therapy for anti-PD-1-resistant metastatic lung cancer. Study-level results: Patients were highly selected, enriched for treatment-naive, never-smoker and oncogene-addicted cases.

The time point is: pre-treatment sample, taken before nivolumab and TIL therapy. The tumor samples were excised metastases, mostly pleural nodules or supraclavicular lymph nodes. The immunoSEQ assay was v3. Sequenced by immunoSEQ multiplex PCR; TCRdb stores in-frame clones only, minus some. In the table there are approximately 95,000 clones, 65% of which are singletons. Of note for this clone: Its antigen is unidentified.

This receptor was obtained from a person aged 25 to 85 with non-small cell lung cancer. Sequenced here: tumor tissue, sampled at baseline.

The CDR3 reads CASSRANRNTGELFF. The CDR3 DNA follows: TGTGCCAGCAGCCGGGCGAACAGGAACACCGGGGAGCTGTTTTTT. This chain uses TRBV5-4 with TRBJ2-2; D gene uncertain. Trimming shortened V by 4 bases and J by 1 base, and 11 bases separated the two germline ends. Germline V gives CDR1 SGHNT, CDR2 YYREEE (reference sequence). CDR3 length: 15 residues.